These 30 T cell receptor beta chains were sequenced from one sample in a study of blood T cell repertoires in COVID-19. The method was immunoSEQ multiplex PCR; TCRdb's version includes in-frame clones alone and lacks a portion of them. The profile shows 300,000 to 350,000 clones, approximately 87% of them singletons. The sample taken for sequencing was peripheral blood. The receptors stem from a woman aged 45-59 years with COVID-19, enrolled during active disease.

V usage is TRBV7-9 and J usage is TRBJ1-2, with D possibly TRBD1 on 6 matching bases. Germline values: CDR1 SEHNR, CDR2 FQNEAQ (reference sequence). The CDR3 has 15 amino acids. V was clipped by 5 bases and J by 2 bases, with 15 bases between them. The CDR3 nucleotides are TGTGCCAGCAGCCCCTCGGGACACGAAAACTATGGCTACACCTTC. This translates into CASSPSGHENYGYTF.

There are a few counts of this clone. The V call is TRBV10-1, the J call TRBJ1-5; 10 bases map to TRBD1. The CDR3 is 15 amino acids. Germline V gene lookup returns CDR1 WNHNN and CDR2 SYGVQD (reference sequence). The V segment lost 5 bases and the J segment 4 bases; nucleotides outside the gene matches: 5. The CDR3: CASSRDRGLNQPQHF. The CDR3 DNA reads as TGCGCCAGCAGTCGGGACAGGGGTTTGAATCAGCCCCAGCATTTT.

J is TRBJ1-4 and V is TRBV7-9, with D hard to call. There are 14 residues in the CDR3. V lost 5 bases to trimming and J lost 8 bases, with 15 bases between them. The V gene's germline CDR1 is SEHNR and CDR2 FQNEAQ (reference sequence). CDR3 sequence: CASSPSPSSEKLFF. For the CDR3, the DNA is TGTGCCAGCAGCCCGAGCCCCTCCTCAGAAAAACTGTTTTTT.

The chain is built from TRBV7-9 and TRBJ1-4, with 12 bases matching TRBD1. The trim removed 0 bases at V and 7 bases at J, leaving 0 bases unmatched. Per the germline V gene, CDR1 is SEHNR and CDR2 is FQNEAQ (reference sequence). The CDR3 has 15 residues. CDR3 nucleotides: TGTGCCAGCAGCTTAGCGGGACAGGGGGCTGAAAAACTGTTTTTT. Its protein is CASSLAGQGAEKLFF.

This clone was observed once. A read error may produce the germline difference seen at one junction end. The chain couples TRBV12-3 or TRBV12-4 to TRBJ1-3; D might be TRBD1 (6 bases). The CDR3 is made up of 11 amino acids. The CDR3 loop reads CASSLKGVKIF. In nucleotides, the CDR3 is TGTGCCAGCAGTCTCAAGGGGGTTAAGATTTTT.

The CDR3 here is CASSLRTSGMSYNEQFF. The CDR3 region has the DNA TGTGCCAGCAGCTTACGCACTAGCGGGATGTCCTACAATGAGCAGTTCTTC. This sequence joins TRBV11-3 and TRBJ2-1, with 10 positions matching TRBD2. Germline CDR1 and CDR2: SGHNT and YENEEA. This CDR3 spans 17 amino acids. The junction had 5 bases not matched to a gene; V was cut back by 2 bases and J by 1 base.

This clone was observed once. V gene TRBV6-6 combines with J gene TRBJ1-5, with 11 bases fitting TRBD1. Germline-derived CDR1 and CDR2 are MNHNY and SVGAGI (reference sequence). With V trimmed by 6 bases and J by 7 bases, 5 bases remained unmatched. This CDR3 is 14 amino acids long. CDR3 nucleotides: TGTGCCAGCAGCCGGACAGGGGGCGCCCAGCCCCAGCATTTT. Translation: CASSRTGGAQPQHF.

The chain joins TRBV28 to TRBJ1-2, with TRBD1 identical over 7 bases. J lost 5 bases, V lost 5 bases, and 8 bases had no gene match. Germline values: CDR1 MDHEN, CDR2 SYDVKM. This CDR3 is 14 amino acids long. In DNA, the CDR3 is TGTGCCAGCAGTCCTCCAGGGGGAGTGTATGGCTACACCTTC. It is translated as CASSPPGGVYGYTF.

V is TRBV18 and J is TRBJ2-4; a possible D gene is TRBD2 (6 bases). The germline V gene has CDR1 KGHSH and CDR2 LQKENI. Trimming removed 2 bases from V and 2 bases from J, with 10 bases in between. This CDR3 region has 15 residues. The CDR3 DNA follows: TGTGCCAGCTCACCAGGAGGGGTAACCAAAAACATTCAGTACTTC. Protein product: CASSPGGVTKNIQYF.

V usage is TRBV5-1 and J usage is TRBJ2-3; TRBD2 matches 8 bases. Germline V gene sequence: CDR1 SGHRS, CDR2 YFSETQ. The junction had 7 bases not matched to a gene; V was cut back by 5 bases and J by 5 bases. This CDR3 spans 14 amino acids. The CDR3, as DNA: TGCGCCAGCAGTTCTCGGGAGGGCCAAGATACGCAGTATTTT. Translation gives CASSSREGQDTQYF.

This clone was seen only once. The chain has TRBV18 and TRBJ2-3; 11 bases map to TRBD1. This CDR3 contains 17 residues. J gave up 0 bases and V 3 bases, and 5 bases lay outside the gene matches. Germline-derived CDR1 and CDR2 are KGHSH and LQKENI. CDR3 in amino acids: CASSPRTGGPSTDTQYF. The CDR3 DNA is TGTGCCAGCTCACCGCGGACAGGGGGCCCAAGCACAGATACGCAGTATTTT. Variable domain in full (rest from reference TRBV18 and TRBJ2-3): NAGVMQNPRHLVRRRGQEARLRCSPMKGHSHVYWYRQLPEEGLKFMVYLQKENIIDESGMPKERFSAEFPKEGPSILRIQQVVRGDSAAYFCASSPRTGGPSTDTQYFGPGTRLTVL.

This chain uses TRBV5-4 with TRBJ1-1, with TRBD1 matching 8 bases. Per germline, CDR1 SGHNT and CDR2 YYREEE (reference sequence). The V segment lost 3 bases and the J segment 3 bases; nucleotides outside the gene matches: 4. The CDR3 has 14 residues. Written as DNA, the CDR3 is TGTGCCAGCAGCTCCGGACAGGGAGACACTGAAGCTTTCTTT. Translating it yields CASSSGQGDTEAFF.

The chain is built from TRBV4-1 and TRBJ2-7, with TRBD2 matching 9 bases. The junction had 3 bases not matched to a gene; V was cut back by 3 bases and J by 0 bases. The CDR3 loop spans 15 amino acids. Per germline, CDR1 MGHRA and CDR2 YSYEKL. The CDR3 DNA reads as TGCGCCAGCAGCCAGCGGGAGGGGGGCTCCTACGAGCAGTACTTC. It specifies CASSQREGGSYEQYF.

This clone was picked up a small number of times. CDR3: CASTDGRGTPLHF. Written as DNA, the CDR3 is TGCGCCAGCACCGACGGACGCGGGACACCCCTCCACTTT. This chain joins TRBV10-1 and TRBJ1-6; D remains ambiguous. The V end lost 7 bases, the J end lost 11 bases, and 15 bases lay between the germline ends. CDR3 length equals 13 residues. CDR1 and CDR2 (germline): WNHNN, SYGVQD (reference sequence).

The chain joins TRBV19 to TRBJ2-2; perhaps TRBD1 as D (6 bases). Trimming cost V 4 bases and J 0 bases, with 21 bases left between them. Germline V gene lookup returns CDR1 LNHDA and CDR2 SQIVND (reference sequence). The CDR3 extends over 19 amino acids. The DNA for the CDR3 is TGTGCCAGTAGTAACACCGGGACAATGGTCTTAGCGAACACCGGGGAGCTGTTTTTT. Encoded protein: CASSNTGTMVLANTGELFF.

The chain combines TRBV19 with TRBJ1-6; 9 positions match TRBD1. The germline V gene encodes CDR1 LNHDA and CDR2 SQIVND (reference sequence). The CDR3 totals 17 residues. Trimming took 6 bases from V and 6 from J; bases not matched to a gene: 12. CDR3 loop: CASSIQGARVGNSPLHF. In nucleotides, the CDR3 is TGTGCCAGTAGCATACAGGGGGCGCGGGTCGGTAATTCACCCCTCCACTTT.

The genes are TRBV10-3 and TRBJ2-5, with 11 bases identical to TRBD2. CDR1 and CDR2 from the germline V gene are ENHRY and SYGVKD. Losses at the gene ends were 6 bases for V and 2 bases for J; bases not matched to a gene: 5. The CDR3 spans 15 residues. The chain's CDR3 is CAISLGLAVQETQYF. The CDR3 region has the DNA TGTGCCATCAGCTTGGGACTAGCGGTACAAGAGACCCAGTACTTC.

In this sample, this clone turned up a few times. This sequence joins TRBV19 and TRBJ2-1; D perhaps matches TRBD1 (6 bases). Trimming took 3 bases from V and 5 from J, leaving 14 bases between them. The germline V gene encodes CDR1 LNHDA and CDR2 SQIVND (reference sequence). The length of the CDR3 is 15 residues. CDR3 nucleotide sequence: TGTGCCAGTAGTATTCAGGGGTCTGTCCACAATGAGCAGTTCTTC. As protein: CASSIQGSVHNEQFF.

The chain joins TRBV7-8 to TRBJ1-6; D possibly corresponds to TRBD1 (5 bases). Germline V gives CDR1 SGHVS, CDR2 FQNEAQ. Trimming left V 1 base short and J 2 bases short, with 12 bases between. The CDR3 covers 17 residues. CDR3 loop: CASSLVHGRAYNSPLHF. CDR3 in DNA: TGTGCCAGCAGCTTAGTACACGGCAGGGCCTATAATTCACCCCTCCACTTT.

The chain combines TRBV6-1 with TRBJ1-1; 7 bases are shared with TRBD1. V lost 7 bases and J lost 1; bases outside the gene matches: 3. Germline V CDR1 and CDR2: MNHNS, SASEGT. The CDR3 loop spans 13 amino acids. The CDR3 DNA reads TGTGCCAGCACAAGGGACAGGAACACTGAAGCTTTCTTT. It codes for CASTRDRNTEAFF.

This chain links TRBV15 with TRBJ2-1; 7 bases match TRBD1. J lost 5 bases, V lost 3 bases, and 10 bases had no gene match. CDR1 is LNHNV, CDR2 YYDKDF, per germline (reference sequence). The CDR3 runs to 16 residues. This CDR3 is CATSRGDSFTHNEQFF. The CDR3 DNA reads TGTGCCACCAGCAGGGGGGACAGTTTTACCCACAATGAGCAGTTCTTC.

The CDR3 protein is CASSFQEGGSSPLHF. CDR3 coding DNA: TGTGCCAGCAGCTTTCAGGAAGGGGGTAGTTCACCCCTCCACTTT. The chain carries TRBV7-9 and TRBJ1-6; possible D gene TRBD1, 6 bases. This CDR3 is built from 15 residues. V lost 3 bases to trimming and J lost 9 bases, with 15 bases between them. Germline V lookup: CDR1 SEHNR, CDR2 FQNEAQ (reference sequence).

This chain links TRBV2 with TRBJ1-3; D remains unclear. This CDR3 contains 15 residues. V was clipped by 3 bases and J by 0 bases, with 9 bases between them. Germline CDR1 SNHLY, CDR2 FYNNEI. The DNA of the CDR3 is TGTGCCAGCAGTGATCCCCCGAGCTCTGGAAACACCATATATTTT. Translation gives CASSDPPSSGNTIYF.

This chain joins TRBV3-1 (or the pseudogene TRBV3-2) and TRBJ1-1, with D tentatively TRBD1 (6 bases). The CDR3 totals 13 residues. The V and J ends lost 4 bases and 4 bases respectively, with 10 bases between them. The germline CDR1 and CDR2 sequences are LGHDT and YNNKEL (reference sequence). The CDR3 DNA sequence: TGTGCCAGCAGCCTTCAGGGGCCCACTGAAGCTTTCTTT. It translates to CASSLQGPTEAFF.

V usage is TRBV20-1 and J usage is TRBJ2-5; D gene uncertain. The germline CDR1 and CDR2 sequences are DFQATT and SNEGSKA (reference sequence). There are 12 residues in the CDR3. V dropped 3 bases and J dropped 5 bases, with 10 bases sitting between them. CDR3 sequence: CSASPVRETQYF. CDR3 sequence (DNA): TGCAGTGCTAGTCCCGTCCGGGAGACCCAGTACTTC.

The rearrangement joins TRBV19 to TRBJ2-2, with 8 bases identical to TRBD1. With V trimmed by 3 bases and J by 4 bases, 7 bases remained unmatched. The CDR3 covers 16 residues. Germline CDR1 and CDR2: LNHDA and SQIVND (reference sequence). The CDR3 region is CASSIRGQAITGELFF. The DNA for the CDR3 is TGTGCCAGTAGTATTAGGGGACAGGCCATCACCGGGGAGCTGTTTTTT.

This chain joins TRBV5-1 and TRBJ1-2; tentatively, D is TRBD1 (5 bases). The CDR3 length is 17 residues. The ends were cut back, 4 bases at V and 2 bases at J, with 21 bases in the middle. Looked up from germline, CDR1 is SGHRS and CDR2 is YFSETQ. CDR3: CASSPGAPAGVNYGYTF. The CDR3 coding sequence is TGCGCCAGCAGCCCTGGGGCGCCAGCGGGAGTGAACTATGGCTACACCTTC. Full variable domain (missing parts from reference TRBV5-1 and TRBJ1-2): KAGVTQTPRYLIKTRGQQVTLSCSPISGHRSVSWYQQTPGQGLQFLFEYFSETQRNKGNFPGRFSGRQFSNSRSEMNVSTLELGDSALYLCASSPGAPAGVNYGYTFGSGTRLTVV.

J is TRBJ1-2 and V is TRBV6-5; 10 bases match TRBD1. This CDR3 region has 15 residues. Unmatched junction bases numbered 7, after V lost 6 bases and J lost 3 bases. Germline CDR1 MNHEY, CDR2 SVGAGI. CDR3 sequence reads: CASSRKTGGYYGYTF. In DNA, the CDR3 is TGTGCCAGCAGCCGAAAGACAGGGGGCTACTATGGCTACACCTTC.

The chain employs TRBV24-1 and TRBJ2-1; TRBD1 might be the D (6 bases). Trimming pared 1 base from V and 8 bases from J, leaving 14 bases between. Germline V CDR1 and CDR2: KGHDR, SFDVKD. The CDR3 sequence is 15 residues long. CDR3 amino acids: CATSDFQQGIDEQFF. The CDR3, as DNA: TGTGCCACCAGTGATTTTCAGCAGGGGATTGATGAGCAGTTCTTC.

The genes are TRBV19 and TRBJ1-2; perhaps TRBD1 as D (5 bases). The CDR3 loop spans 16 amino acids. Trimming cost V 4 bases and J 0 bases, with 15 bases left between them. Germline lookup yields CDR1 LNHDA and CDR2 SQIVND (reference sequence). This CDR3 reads CASSTPETGPNYGYTF. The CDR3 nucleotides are TGTGCCAGTAGTACCCCCGAAACAGGCCCTAACTATGGCTACACCTTC.